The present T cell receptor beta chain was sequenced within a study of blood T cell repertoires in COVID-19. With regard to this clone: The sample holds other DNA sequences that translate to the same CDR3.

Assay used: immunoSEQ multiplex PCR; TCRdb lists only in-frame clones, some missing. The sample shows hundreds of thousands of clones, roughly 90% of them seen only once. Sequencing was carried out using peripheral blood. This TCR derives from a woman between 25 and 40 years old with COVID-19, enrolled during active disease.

CDR3 bases: TGCGCCAGCAGCTTGGGCCCACCTAATACTGAAGCTTTCTTT. It translates to CASSLGPPNTEAFF. The rearrangement joins TRBV5-1 to TRBJ1-1; no definite D call. This CDR3 spans 14 amino acids. Trimming cost V 0 bases and J 5 bases, with 11 bases left between them. CDR1 is SGHRS and CDR2 is YFSETQ in the germline V gene.